The count of the clone carrying this TCR beta chain is one. Its specificity is unknown. The data stem from a study of radiation and T cells in renal cell carcinoma. Whole-study results and caveats: No pretreatment tumor biopsies were available for baseline clonotypes.

Specified time point: blood 4 weeks post-SBRT, at nephrectomy. Treatment in this sample: 15 Gy SBRT to primary tumor, nephrectomy 4 weeks later. The tumor was a clear cell renal cell carcinoma. The CDR3 sequence is 15 residues long. Germline CDR1 is LGHNA and CDR2 is YSLEER. Trimming took off 0 bases at V and 9 bases at J, with 12 bases between the two ends. The table came from immunoSEQ multiplex PCR; TCRdb's copy has only in-frame clones and leaves some out. The sample shows 150,000 to 200,000 clones, about 87% of them seen only once. The V and J genes are TRBV4-3 and TRBJ1-6, with D perhaps matching TRBD1 (6 bases). The source material was blood, sampled from a patient whose treatment included radiotherapy and nephrectomy. The source of this sequence is a woman aged 45-65 years with renal cell carcinoma. CDR3 protein: CASSQDAGVGSPLHF. DNA of the CDR3: TGCGCCAGCAGCCAAGATGCAGGGGTGGGTTCACCCCTCCACTTT.